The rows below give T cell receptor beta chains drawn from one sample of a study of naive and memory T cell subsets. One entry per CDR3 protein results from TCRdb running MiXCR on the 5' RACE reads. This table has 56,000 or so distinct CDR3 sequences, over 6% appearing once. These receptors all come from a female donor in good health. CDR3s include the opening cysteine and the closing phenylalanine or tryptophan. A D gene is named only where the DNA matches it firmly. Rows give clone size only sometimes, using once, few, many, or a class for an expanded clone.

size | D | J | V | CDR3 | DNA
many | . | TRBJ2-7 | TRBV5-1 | CASSLVPGPVSSYEQYF | TGCGCCAGCAGCCTTGTACCTGGGCCGGTCAGCTCCTACGAGCAGTACTTC
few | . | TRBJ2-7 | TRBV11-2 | CASSGYYEQYF | TGTGCCAGCAGCGGCTACTACGAGCAGTACTTC
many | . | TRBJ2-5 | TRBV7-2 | CAGSLFGRSETQYF | TGTGCCGGCAGCCTTTTCGGGCGTTCAGAGACCCAGTACTTC
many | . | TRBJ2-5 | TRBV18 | CASSTRGDETQYF | TGTGCCAGCTCCACGAGGGGGGATGAGACCCAGTACTTC
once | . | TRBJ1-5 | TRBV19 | CASSSRTGHGSWPQHF | TGTGCCAGTAGTTCCCGCACGGGACACGGTAGTTGGCCCCAGCATTTT
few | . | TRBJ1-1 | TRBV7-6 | CASSRLQENTEAFF | TGTGCCAGCAGCCGCCTACAAGAGAACACTGAAGCTTTCTTT
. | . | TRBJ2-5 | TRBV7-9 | CASNLGGRQTQYF | TGTGCCAGCAACTTGGGGGGGCGACAGACCCAGTACTTC
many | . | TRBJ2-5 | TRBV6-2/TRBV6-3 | CATRGLTNQETQYF | TGTGCCACTCGGGGATTGACAAACCAAGAGACCCAGTACTTC
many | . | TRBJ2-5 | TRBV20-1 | CSARVGKQETQYF | TGCAGTGCTAGAGTGGGAAAGCAAGAGACCCAGTACTTC
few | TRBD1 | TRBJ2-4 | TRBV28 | CASRSTGDENIQYF | TGTGCCAGCAGATCGACAGGGGATGAAAACATTCAGTACTTC
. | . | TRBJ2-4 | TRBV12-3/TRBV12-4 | CASGVASLSIQYF | TGTGCCAGCGGAGTGGCTAGCCTTAGCATTCAGTACTTC
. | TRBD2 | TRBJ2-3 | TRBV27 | CASSLAGGYVDTQYF | TGTGCCAGCAGTTTAGCGGGGGGTTATGTAGATACGCAGTATTTT
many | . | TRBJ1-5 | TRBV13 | CASSLGARPQHF | TGTGCCAGCAGCTTAGGGGCACGGCCCCAGCATTTT
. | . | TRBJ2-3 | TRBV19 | CASSDKGGRDTQYF | TGTGCCAGTAGTGATAAAGGGGGGAGAGATACGCAGTATTTT
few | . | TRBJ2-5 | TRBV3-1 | CASSPEAGSETQYF | TGTGCCAGCAGCCCCGAGGCGGGATCAGAGACCCAGTACTTC
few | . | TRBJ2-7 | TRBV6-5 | CASSSPGAYEQYF | TGTGCCAGCAGTTCCCCAGGGGCTTACGAGCAGTACTTC
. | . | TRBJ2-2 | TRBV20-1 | CSASLTNTGELFF | TGCAGTGCTAGTTTAACCAACACCGGGGAGCTGTTTTTT
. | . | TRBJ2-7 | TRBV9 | CASSVGALRQGKNEQYF | TGTGCCAGCAGCGTAGGAGCATTGAGGCAGGGTAAGAACGAGCAGTACTTC
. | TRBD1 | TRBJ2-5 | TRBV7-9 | CASSSGTEETQYF | TGTGCCAGCAGCTCCGGGACAGAAGAGACCCAGTACTTC
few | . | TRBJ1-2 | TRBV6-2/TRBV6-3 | CASSRLQHWNGDTF | TGTGCCAGCAGTAGGTTACAACACTGGAATGGCGACACCTTC
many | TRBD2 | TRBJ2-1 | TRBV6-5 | CASSYEAGAYNEQFF | TGTGCCAGCAGTTACGAAGCGGGGGCTTACAATGAGCAGTTCTTC
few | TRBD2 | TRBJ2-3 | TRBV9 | CASSAGLAPYTDTQYF | TGTGCCAGCAGCGCAGGACTAGCGCCCTACACAGATACGCAGTATTTT
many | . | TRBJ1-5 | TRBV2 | CASKGTNGAQPQHF | TGTGCCAGCAAGGGAACAAACGGGGCCCAGCCCCAGCATTTT
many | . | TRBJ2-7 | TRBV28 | CASSARYEQYF | TGTGCCAGCAGTGCTCGGTACGAGCAGTACTTC
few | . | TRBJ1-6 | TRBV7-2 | CASSLAGEESPLHF | TGTGCCAGCAGCTTAGCAGGGGAGGAATCACCCCTCCACTTT
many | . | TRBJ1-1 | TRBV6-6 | CASSYAGLEAFF | TGTGCCAGCAGTTACGCAGGGCTTGAAGCTTTCTTT
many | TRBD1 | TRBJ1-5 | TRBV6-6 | CASTPRQGIQPQHF | TGTGCCAGCACCCCCCGACAGGGGATACAGCCCCAGCATTTT
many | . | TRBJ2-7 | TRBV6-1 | CATGETGLTAQYF | TGTGCCACCGGAGAAACGGGCCTCACGGCGCAGTACTTC
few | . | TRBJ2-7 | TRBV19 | CASSILGQSSYEQYF | TGTGCCAGTAGTATCCTCGGACAGAGCTCCTACGAGCAGTACTTC
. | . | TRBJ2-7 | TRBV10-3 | CAISEMYEQYF | TGTGCCATCAGTGAGATGTACGAGCAGTACTTC
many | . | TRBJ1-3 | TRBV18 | CASSPTDTSGNTIYF | TGTGCCAGCTCACCGACAGACACCTCTGGAAACACCATATATTTT
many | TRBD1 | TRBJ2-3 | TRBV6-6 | CASKRDSTADTQYF | TGTGCCAGCAAAAGGGACAGCACAGCAGATACGCAGTATTTT
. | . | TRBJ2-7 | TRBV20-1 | CSARGSPSEEQYF | TGCAGTGCTAGAGGGTCCCCTAGCGAAGAGCAGTACTTC